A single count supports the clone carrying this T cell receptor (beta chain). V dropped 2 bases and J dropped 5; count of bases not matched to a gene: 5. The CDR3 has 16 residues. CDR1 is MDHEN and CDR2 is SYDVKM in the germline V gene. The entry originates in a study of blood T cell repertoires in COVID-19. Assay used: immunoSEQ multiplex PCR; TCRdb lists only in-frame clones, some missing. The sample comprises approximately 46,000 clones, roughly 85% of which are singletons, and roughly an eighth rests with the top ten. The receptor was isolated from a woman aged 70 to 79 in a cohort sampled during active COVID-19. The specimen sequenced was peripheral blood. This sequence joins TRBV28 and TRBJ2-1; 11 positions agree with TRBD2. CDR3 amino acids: CASSLLGTSGNNEQFF. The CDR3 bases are TGTGCCAGCAGTTTACTCGGGACTAGCGGAAACAATGAGCAGTTCTTC.